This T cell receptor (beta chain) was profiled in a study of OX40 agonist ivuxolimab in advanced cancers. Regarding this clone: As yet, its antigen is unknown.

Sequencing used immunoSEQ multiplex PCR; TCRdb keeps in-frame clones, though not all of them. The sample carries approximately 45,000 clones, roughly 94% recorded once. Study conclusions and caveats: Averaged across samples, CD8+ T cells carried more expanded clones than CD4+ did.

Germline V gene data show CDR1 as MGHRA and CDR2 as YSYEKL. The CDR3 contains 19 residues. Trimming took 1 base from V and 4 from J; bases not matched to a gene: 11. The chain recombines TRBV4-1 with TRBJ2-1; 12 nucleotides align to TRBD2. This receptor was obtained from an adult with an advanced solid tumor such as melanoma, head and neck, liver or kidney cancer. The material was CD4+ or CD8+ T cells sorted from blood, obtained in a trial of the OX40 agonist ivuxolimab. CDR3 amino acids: CASSQARLAGGPRYNEQFF. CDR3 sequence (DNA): TGCGCCAGCAGCCAAGCCCGGCTAGCGGGAGGGCCGCGGTACAATGAGCAGTTCTTC.